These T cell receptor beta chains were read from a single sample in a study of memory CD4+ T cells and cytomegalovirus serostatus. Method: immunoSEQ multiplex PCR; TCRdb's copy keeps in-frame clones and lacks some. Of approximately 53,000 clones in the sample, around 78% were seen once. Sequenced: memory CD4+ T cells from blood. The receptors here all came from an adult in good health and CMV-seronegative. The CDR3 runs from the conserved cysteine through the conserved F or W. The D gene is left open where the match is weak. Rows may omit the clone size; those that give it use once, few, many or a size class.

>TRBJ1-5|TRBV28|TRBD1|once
TGTGCCAGCAGCCCAACAGGGGGCTGGCAGCCCCAGCATTTT
CASSPTGGWQPQHF
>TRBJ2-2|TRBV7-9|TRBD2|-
TGTGCCAGCAGTCCTGGACTAGCGGGAGTTCGGGAGCTGTTTTTT
CASSPGLAGVRELFF
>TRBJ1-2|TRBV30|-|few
TGTGCCTGGAGGGGTTTCGAGGGCTACACCTTC
CAWRGFEGYTF
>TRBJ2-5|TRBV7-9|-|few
TGTGCCAGCAGCCTTTCCGGAGGGGGTGAAGAGACCCAGTACTTC
CASSLSGGGEETQYF
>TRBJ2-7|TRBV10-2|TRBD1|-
TGCGCCAGCAGTGAGTCTGGGACAGGTACATACGAGCAGTACTTC
CASSESGTGTYEQYF
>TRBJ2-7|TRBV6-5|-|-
TGTGCCAGCAGCTTACGACAGCCCTCCTACGAGCAGTACTTC
CASSLRQPSYEQYF
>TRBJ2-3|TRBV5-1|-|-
TGCGCCAGCAGCTTCGATCAGGGTTCAGATACGCAGTATTTT
CASSFDQGSDTQYF
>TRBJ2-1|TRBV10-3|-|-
TGTGCCATCAGTGCAGCCTATGAGCAGTTCTTC
CAISAAYEQFF
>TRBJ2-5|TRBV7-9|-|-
TGTGCCAGCAGTAGGGGCCAAGAGACCCAGTACTTC
CASSRGQETQYF
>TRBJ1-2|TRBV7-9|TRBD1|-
TGTGCCAGCAGCCGAGGACAGGCAGGTTTTTACTATGGCTACACCTTC
CASSRGQAGFYYGYTF
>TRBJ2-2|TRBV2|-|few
TGTGCCAGCAGTGCGCAGGGAAGGGTCACCGGGGAGCTGTTTTTT
CASSAQGRVTGELFF
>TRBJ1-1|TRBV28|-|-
TGTGCCAGCAGTTTACGTCTCGGGCCTGGAAATACTGAAGCTTTCTTT
CASSLRLGPGNTEAFF
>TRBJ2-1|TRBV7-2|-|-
TGTGCCAGCAGCTTAGCGCGCGGGGATAATGAGCAGTTCTTC
CASSLARGDNEQFF
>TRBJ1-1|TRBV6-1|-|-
TGTGCCAGCAGTGAAGTGCGGATACTGAACACTGAAGCTTTCTTT
CASSEVRILNTEAFF
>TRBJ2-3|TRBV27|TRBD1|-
TGTGCCAGCAGTCCCGGGACAGGGAATGCAGATACGCAGTATTTT
CASSPGTGNADTQYF
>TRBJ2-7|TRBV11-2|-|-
TGTGCCAGCAGCTTAGATCCCGGGAGTGTGCAGTACTTC
CASSLDPGSVQYF
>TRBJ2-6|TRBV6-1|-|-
TGTGCCAGCAGTGAATTTGGGTTCTCTGGGGCCAACGTCCTGACTTTC
CASSEFGFSGANVLTF